This is a list of T cell receptor beta chains from one sample in a study of identical twins. TCRdb reprocessed the 5' RACE reads via MiXCR and lists one record per CDR3 protein. The profile covers hundreds of thousands of distinct CDR3 sequences, with over 5% appearing a single time and 1.5% to 2% taken by the ten largest. Sequenced material: naive T cells sorted from blood. The receptor set was obtained from a man between 18 and 35 years old in good health. Each CDR3 is given without its conserved first and last residue. Each record gives: clone size, V gene, J gene, CDR3 protein. Size values are once, few and many counts, or a class for expanded clones, and some rows have none.

clone size: NA; V gene: TRBV7-9; J gene: TRBJ2-5; CDR3 protein: ASSPRPGQGAETQY
clone size: many; V gene: TRBV20-1; J gene: TRBJ2-2; CDR3 protein: SARDRRHYTGELF
clone size: NA; V gene: TRBV5-1; J gene: TRBJ2-3; CDR3 protein: ASSRWTSGRVADTQY
clone size: NA; V gene: TRBV10-2; J gene: TRBJ2-5; CDR3 protein: ASSEGTSGQETQY
clone size: many; V gene: TRBV7-9; J gene: TRBJ2-2; CDR3 protein: ASSSAGGELF
clone size: many; V gene: TRBV29-1; J gene: TRBJ2-7; CDR3 protein: SVFVASKAYEQY
clone size: many; V gene: TRBV29-1; J gene: TRBJ1-1; CDR3 protein: SVRRTPMNTEAF
clone size: NA; V gene: TRBV20-1; J gene: TRBJ2-5; CDR3 protein: SARVVAVPQETQY
clone size: many; V gene: TRBV7-6; J gene: TRBJ2-1; CDR3 protein: ASSLSGGVYNEQF
clone size: many; V gene: TRBV10-3; J gene: TRBJ2-1; CDR3 protein: AIRSTSSSYNEQF
clone size: many; V gene: TRBV11-2; J gene: TRBJ2-5; CDR3 protein: ASTHGGETQY
clone size: many; V gene: TRBV15; J gene: TRBJ2-1; CDR3 protein: ATSGGQGLNEQF
clone size: few; V gene: TRBV6-1; J gene: TRBJ1-6; CDR3 protein: ASTEDRAPSPLH
clone size: few; V gene: TRBV29-1; J gene: TRBJ2-7; CDR3 protein: SVEDRQGAGEQY
clone size: NA; V gene: TRBV12-3/TRBV12-4; J gene: TRBJ1-5; CDR3 protein: ASSFGIQPQH
clone size: NA; V gene: TRBV6-1; J gene: TRBJ2-5; CDR3 protein: ASREPTSWDQETQY
clone size: many; V gene: TRBV3-1; J gene: TRBJ1-1; CDR3 protein: ASSQGTGGTEAF
clone size: NA; V gene: TRBV6-2/TRBV6-3; J gene: TRBJ1-1; CDR3 protein: ASRNIKGATEAF
clone size: few; V gene: TRBV7-8; J gene: TRBJ2-1; CDR3 protein: ASSLVSGVYNEQF
clone size: few; V gene: TRBV6-4; J gene: TRBJ2-1; CDR3 protein: ASSERGGNARSYNEQF
clone size: few; V gene: TRBV9; J gene: TRBJ2-2; CDR3 protein: ASSATTGSYTGELF
clone size: many; V gene: TRBV10-3; J gene: TRBJ2-2; CDR3 protein: AISESIGDTGELF
clone size: many; V gene: TRBV4-3; J gene: TRBJ2-3; CDR3 protein: ASSRRPAGGDTQY
clone size: NA; V gene: TRBV6-5; J gene: TRBJ2-5; CDR3 protein: ASKGQQETQY
clone size: many; V gene: TRBV15; J gene: TRBJ2-5; CDR3 protein: ATSRASEETQY
clone size: many; V gene: TRBV7-2; J gene: TRBJ2-1; CDR3 protein: ASTPGRIRHEQF
clone size: many; V gene: TRBV27; J gene: TRBJ2-1; CDR3 protein: ASSLGLRNEQF
clone size: many; V gene: TRBV12-3/TRBV12-4; J gene: TRBJ1-5; CDR3 protein: ASSLGGTGFQPQH
clone size: many; V gene: TRBV5-1; J gene: TRBJ2-7; CDR3 protein: ASSLTQGTYEQY
clone size: many; V gene: TRBV27; J gene: TRBJ1-3; CDR3 protein: ASRQTGIGNTIY
clone size: few; V gene: TRBV29-1; J gene: TRBJ2-3; CDR3 protein: SVIPRGSTDTQY
clone size: NA; V gene: TRBV12-3/TRBV12-4; J gene: TRBJ2-1; CDR3 protein: AVGGGYNEQF
clone size: many; V gene: TRBV30; J gene: TRBJ2-1; CDR3 protein: AWERSLTSDEQF
clone size: NA; V gene: TRBV12-3/TRBV12-4; J gene: TRBJ2-1; CDR3 protein: ASSLGFGGRNEQF
clone size: NA; V gene: TRBV20-1; J gene: TRBJ1-3; CDR3 protein: SARQGAVPGNTIY